A single T cell receptor beta chain is shown here with its context. Its target is not known. The data stem from a study of cytomegalovirus exposure and HLA in healthy donors. General study findings and limits: Indistinguishable V segments, including TRBV6-2 and TRBV6-3, were excluded. Cytomegalovirus status was reportedly diagnosed by the classifier with high specificity and sensitivity. The presence/absence work took it that sequencing depth was about the same across donors.

Among the donors, all were healthy bone marrow donors. Trimming cost V 5 bases and J 4 bases, with 14 bases left between them. The CDR3 length is 14 residues. Germline V gene lookup returns CDR1 SGHAT and CDR2 FQNNGV. PCR used 60 Vbeta primers and 13 Jbeta primers. This table comes from immunoSEQ multiplex PCR, and its TCRdb copy is limited to in-frame clones, with some not included. Of around 140,000 clones in the sample, approximately 80% were seen once. The rearrangement uses TRBV11-2 and TRBJ2-5; D may be TRBD1 (6 bases). The sequencing sample was made of PBMCs. The clonotype was recovered from a woman aged 60-75 years in good health and CMV-seropositive. CDR3 loop: CASSTSSGVETQYF. The CDR3 region has the DNA TGTGCCAGCAGCACTTCCTCAGGGGTAGAGACCCAGTACTTC.